This is a list of T cell receptor beta chains from one sample in a study of cytomegalovirus exposure and HLA in healthy donors. Libraries were prepared by immunoSEQ multiplex PCR; TCRdb keeps only in-frame clonotypes and omits some of them. The sample consists of 150,000 to 200,000 clones, around 83% of them appearing once. The sequencing input was PBMCs. The receptors come from a woman in her thirties or forties in good health and CMV-seronegative. The CDR3 runs from the conserved cysteine through the conserved F or W. The order of the fields is V gene, clone size, D gene, J gene, CDR3 DNA, CDR3 protein. A D gene is named only where the DNA matches it firmly. Size tells how often a clone was seen (once, few, many) or the class of an expanded clone, and some rows leave it out.

v_gene: TRBV5-4
abundance: .
d_gene: TRBD2
j_gene: TRBJ2-1
CDR3nt: TGTGCCAGCAGCTTGGAAGAGCTGAGCGGGAGAGAGCAGTTCTTC
CDR3aa: CASSLEELSGREQFF

v_gene: TRBV4-3
abundance: .
d_gene: .
j_gene: TRBJ1-3
CDR3nt: TGCGCCAGCAGCCAAGCGGTGGGGGCAAGGGGACGGGGTGGAAACACCATATATTTT
CDR3aa: CASSQAVGARGRGGNTIYF

v_gene: TRBV4-3
abundance: .
d_gene: .
j_gene: TRBJ2-3
CDR3nt: TGCGCCAGCAGCCAAGATAGGGGTTTACTGAGCACAGATACGCAGTATTTT
CDR3aa: CASSQDRGLLSTDTQYF

v_gene: TRBV4-1
abundance: .
d_gene: TRBD2
j_gene: TRBJ2-3
CDR3nt: TGCGCCAGCAGCCACCTCCGGGACTATTTTTCAGATACGCAGTATTTT
CDR3aa: CASSHLRDYFSDTQYF

v_gene: TRBV7-6
abundance: .
d_gene: TRBD1
j_gene: TRBJ2-7
CDR3nt: TGTGCCAGCAGCCCCCGACAGGGGGGGACCTACGAGCAGTACTTC
CDR3aa: CASSPRQGGTYEQYF

v_gene: TRBV6-4
abundance: .
d_gene: TRBD2
j_gene: TRBJ2-3
CDR3nt: TGTGCCAGCAGTGAAGCCCTAGCGGGAGGCCCAGATACGCAGTATTTT
CDR3aa: CASSEALAGGPDTQYF

v_gene: TRBV4-1
abundance: few
d_gene: .
j_gene: TRBJ2-3
CDR3nt: TGCGCCAGCAGCCAAGAGGCCGGGATCGATACGCAGTATTTT
CDR3aa: CASSQEAGIDTQYF

v_gene: TRBV30
abundance: .
d_gene: .
j_gene: TRBJ1-2
CDR3nt: TGTGCCTGGAGTGTATCGGACAGTATTGGCTACACCTTC
CDR3aa: CAWSVSDSIGYTF

v_gene: TRBV28
abundance: few
d_gene: .
j_gene: TRBJ2-7
CDR3nt: TGTGCCAGCGGGAGCTCCTACGAGCAGTACTTC
CDR3aa: CASGSSYEQYF

v_gene: TRBV4-3
abundance: .
d_gene: TRBD2
j_gene: TRBJ2-6
CDR3nt: TGCGCCAGCAGCCTGACTAGCGGCTCTGGGGCCAACGTCCTGACTTTC
CDR3aa: CASSLTSGSGANVLTF

v_gene: TRBV6-5
abundance: .
d_gene: TRBD2
j_gene: TRBJ2-7
CDR3nt: TGTGCCAGCAGTTACAACGGTCTAGCGGGCTCACTCTACTTC
CDR3aa: CASSYNGLAGSLYF

v_gene: TRBV5-4
abundance: few
d_gene: TRBD2
j_gene: TRBJ2-7
CDR3nt: TGTGCCAGCAGCGGCGGCCTAGCGGGCTCCTACGAGCAGTACTTC
CDR3aa: CASSGGLAGSYEQYF

v_gene: TRBV6-1
abundance: .
d_gene: TRBD1
j_gene: TRBJ1-1
CDR3nt: TGTGCCAGCAGTGAACCACAGGGGAGAGGTAACACTGAAGCTTTCTTT
CDR3aa: CASSEPQGRGNTEAFF

v_gene: TRBV19
abundance: few
d_gene: .
j_gene: TRBJ2-7
CDR3nt: TGTGCCAGTAGTAGAACAGTCAAGGCAGACTACGAGCAGTACTTC
CDR3aa: CASSRTVKADYEQYF

v_gene: TRBV7-2
abundance: .
d_gene: TRBD2
j_gene: TRBJ2-3
CDR3nt: TGTGCCAGCAGCGAGACTAGCGGGGCCCACACAGATACGCAGTATTTT
CDR3aa: CASSETSGAHTDTQYF

v_gene: TRBV5-1
abundance: .
d_gene: .
j_gene: TRBJ2-2
CDR3nt: TGCGCCAGCAGCCCGGCGGGCACGAACACCGGGGAGCTGTTTTTT
CDR3aa: CASSPAGTNTGELFF

v_gene: TRBV19
abundance: .
d_gene: .
j_gene: TRBJ1-1
CDR3nt: TGTGCCAGTAGAAACTGGAACACTGAAGCTTTCTTT
CDR3aa: CASRNWNTEAFF

v_gene: TRBV2
abundance: .
d_gene: TRBD1
j_gene: TRBJ2-7
CDR3nt: TGTGCCAGCAGGGCCGGGACAGGCGATTACGAGCAGTACTTC
CDR3aa: CASRAGTGDYEQYF

v_gene: TRBV9
abundance: .
d_gene: .
j_gene: TRBJ1-3
CDR3nt: TGTGCCAGCAGCCCCAGGGTGGAGGGCCTGTCAAACACCATATATTTT
CDR3aa: CASSPRVEGLSNTIYF

v_gene: TRBV7-2
abundance: .
d_gene: .
j_gene: TRBJ2-5
CDR3nt: TGTGCCAGCAGAGAACGGGGGCAAGAGACCCAGTACTTC
CDR3aa: CASRERGQETQYF

v_gene: TRBV15
abundance: .
d_gene: .
j_gene: TRBJ1-2
CDR3nt: TGTGCCACCAGCAGAGGGGGGCAGGGCCTTGGCTACACCTTC
CDR3aa: CATSRGGQGLGYTF

v_gene: TRBV11-3
abundance: .
d_gene: .
j_gene: TRBJ2-1
CDR3nt: TGTGCCAGCAGCTTCGGACTCATGAGCTCCTACAATGAGCAGTTCTTC
CDR3aa: CASSFGLMSSYNEQFF

v_gene: TRBV5-4
abundance: .
d_gene: .
j_gene: TRBJ1-1
CDR3nt: TGTGCCAGCAGCTTGGCCCAAGGGGTCACTGAAGCTTTCTTT
CDR3aa: CASSLAQGVTEAFF

v_gene: TRBV25-1
abundance: .
d_gene: .
j_gene: TRBJ2-1
CDR3nt: TGTGCCAGCCGGCGGGACAATGAGCAGTTCTTC
CDR3aa: CASRRDNEQFF